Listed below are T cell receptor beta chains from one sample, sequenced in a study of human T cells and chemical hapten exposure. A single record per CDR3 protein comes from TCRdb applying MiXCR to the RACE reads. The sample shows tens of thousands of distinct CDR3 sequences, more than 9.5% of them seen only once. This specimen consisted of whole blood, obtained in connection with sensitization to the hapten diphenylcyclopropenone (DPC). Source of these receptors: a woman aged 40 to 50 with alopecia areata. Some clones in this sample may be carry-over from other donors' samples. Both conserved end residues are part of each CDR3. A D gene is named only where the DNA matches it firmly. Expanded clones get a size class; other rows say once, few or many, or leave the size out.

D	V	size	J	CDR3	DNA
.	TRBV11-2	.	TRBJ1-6	CASSLENGQRHF	TGTGCCAGCAGCTTAGAAAACGGGCAGCGCCACTTT
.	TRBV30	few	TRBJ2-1	CAWSVGLGRDEQFF	TGTGCCTGGAGTGTAGGGCTGGGAAGGGATGAGCAGTTCTTC
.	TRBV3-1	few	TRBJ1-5	CASSQSFSQPQHF	TGTGCCAGCAGCCAAAGTTTTAGCCAGCCCCAGCATTTT
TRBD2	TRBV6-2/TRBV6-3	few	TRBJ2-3	CASSYLLAGGPPDTQYF	TGTGCCAGCAGTTACCTACTGGCGGGGGGGCCGCCAGATACGCAGTATTTT
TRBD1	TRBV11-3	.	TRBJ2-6	CASSPGQGTPGANVLTF	TGTGCCAGCAGCCCAGGACAGGGGACCCCTGGGGCCAACGTCCTGACTTTC
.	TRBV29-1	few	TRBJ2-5	CSVDGAETQYF	TGCAGCGTTGATGGGGCGGAGACCCAGTACTTC
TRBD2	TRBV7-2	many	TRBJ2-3	CASSFLASGGRADTQYF	TGTGCCAGCAGCTTTCTGGCCAGCGGGGGTAGGGCAGATACGCAGTATTTT
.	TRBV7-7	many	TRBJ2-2	CASSSGTTGELFF	TGTGCCAGCAGTTCAGGGACCACCGGGGAGCTGTTTTTT
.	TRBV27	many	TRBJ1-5	CASSLSSNQPQHF	TGTGCCAGCAGTTTAAGCAGCAATCAGCCCCAGCATTTT
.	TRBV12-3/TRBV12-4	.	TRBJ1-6	CASSLGHPKNSPLHF	TGTGCCAGCAGTCTAGGACACCCCAAGAATTCACCCCTCCACTTT
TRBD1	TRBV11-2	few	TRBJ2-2	CASSWGQEVGELFF	TGTGCCAGCAGCTGGGGACAGGAGGTGGGGGAGCTGTTTTTT
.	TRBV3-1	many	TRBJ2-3	CDEEGLGNTDTQYF	TGTGACGAGGAGGGACTGGGTAACACAGATACGCAGTATTTT
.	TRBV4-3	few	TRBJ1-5	CASSQDLENQPQHF	TGCGCCAGCAGCCAAGATCTAGAGAATCAGCCCCAGCATTTT
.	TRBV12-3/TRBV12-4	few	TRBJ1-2	CASSLEGPPNYGYTF	TGTGCCAGCAGTTTAGAGGGTCCTCCTAACTATGGCTACACCTTC
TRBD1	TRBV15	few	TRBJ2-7	CATSSRTGGYEQYF	TGTGCCACCAGCAGCCGGACAGGGGGCTACGAGCAGTACTTC
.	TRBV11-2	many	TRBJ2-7	CASSLGPGAHPEQYF	TGTGCCAGCAGCTTAGGGCCGGGGGCCCACCCCGAGCAGTACTTC
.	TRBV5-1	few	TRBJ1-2	CASSSGGVANYGYTF	TGCGCCAGCAGCTCGGGAGGTGTCGCGAACTATGGCTACACCTTC
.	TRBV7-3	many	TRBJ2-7	CASSLRAEDEQYF	TGTGCCAGCAGCTTAAGGGCAGAGGACGAGCAGTACTTC
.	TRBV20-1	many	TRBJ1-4	CSAREGGTAGKLFF	TGCAGTGCCCGGGAGGGGGGCACAGCAGGAAAACTGTTTTTT
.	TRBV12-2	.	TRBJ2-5	CASRLPTRLAGGKETQYF	TGTGCAAGTCGCTTGCCCACCCGGCTAGCGGGGGGCAAAGAGACCCAGTACTTC
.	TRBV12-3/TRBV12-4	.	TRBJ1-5	CASSLSQGRPQHF	TGTGCCAGCAGTTTATCCCAGGGGAGGCCCCAGCATTTT
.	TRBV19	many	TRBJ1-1	CASSLAPSGWNTEAFF	TGTGCCAGTAGCCTGGCTCCAAGCGGGTGGAACACTGAAGCTTTCTTT
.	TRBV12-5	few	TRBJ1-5	CASGLVRRGGVNQPQHF	TGTGCTAGTGGTTTGGTAAGAAGAGGAGGGGTCAATCAGCCCCAGCATTTT
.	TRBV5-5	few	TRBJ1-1	CASSLGPGTEAFF	TGTGCCAGCAGCTTAGGCCCGGGGACTGAAGCTTTCTTT
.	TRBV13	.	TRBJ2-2	CASSFPGNTGELFF	TGTGCCAGCAGCTTTCCGGGAAACACCGGGGAGCTGTTTTTT
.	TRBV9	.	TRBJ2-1	CASTADWGTYNEQFF	TGTGCCAGCACCGCGGACTGGGGAACCTACAATGAGCAGTTCTTC
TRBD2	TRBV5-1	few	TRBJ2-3	CASSLPGTRTDTQYF	TGCGCCAGCAGCTTGCCCGGGACTAGGACAGATACGCAGTATTTT